Each of the 15 T cell receptor beta chains below was sequenced from the same sample in a study of T-cell reconstitution after alpha-beta-depleted transplantation in children. Researchers prepared the TCRbeta library using unique molecular identifiers, the study reports. Each CDR3 protein is one row after TCRdb ran MiXCR on the PCR reads. Counted here are about a million distinct CDR3 sequences, roughly 29% occurring once; the ten biggest clones make up under 30%. This material consisted of PBMCs, mostly from graft donor cells, taken 360 days after TCRalphabeta/CD19-depleted stem cell transplant. These TCRs come from a boy younger than two who had a stem cell transplant for SCID, so the T cells may come from the graft donor.

This clonotype was seen more than once but under ten times. The CDR3 bases are TGTGCCAGCTCGGTGGGACCTATCCTCTACGAGCAGTACTTC. It translates to CASSVGPILYEQYF. The J gene is TRBJ2-7, the V gene TRBV2; perhaps D is TRBD1 or TRBD2 (5 bases each). The V and J ends lost 8 bases and 3 bases respectively, with 17 bases between them. The CDR3 covers 14 residues. Germline V gene data show CDR1 as SNHLY and CDR2 as FYNNEI.

The gene calls are TRBV10-3 and TRBJ2-5; 8 bases are a match to TRBD1. Looked up from germline, CDR1 is ENHRY and CDR2 is SYGVKD. Trimming took 6 bases from V and 6 from J; bases not matched to a gene: 6. The CDR3 has 13 amino acids. The CDR3 region is CAISSGQGKTQYF. The CDR3 bases are TGTGCCATCAGCTCAGGACAGGGAAAGACCCAGTACTTC.

This clonotype was counted ten times or more. The chain couples TRBV11-2 to TRBJ1-1; maybe TRBD1 (5 bases). Trimming cost V 1 base and J 6 bases, with 9 bases left between them. The length of the CDR3 is 13 residues. In germline, CDR1 is SGHAT, CDR2 FQNNGV. CDR3 nucleotides: TGTGCCAGCAGCTTAGCGGGGGGAGCTGAAGCTTTCTTT. This gives the protein CASSLAGGAEAFF.

The V and J genes are TRBV28 and TRBJ2-1, with 11 bases fitting TRBD2. Germline V lookup: CDR1 MDHEN, CDR2 SYDVKM. Trimming at V came to 6 bases and at J to 0 bases, leaving 13 bases not matched to a gene. CDR3 length: 19 amino acids. The CDR3: CASSRGVAGGLSSYNEQFF. The DNA of the CDR3 is TGTGCCAGCAGCCGAGGTGTAGCGGGGGGGCTGAGCTCCTACAATGAGCAGTTCTTC.

The genes are TRBV11-2 and TRBJ2-5; TRBD1 aligns across 7 bases. With V trimmed by 5 bases and J by 8 bases, 14 bases remained unmatched. Germline CDR1 and CDR2: SGHAT and FQNNGV. The CDR3 covers 15 residues. The CDR3 is CASSPRQGAIRTQYF. CDR3 DNA: TGTGCCAGCAGCCCGCGACAGGGTGCAATCAGAACCCAGTACTTC.

V usage is TRBV7-4 and J usage is TRBJ2-1, with D possibly being TRBD1 (6 bases). This CDR3 has 15 amino acids. The germline V gene has CDR1 SGHVT and CDR2 SQSDAQ. V shed 4 bases and J shed 5 bases, with 15 bases lying between them. CDR3 residues: CASSSLEGHHNEQFF. CDR3 sequence (DNA): TGTGCCAGCAGCTCCCTCGAGGGACACCACAATGAGCAGTTCTTC.

This clonotype was picked up a small number of times. The chain recombines TRBV20-1 with TRBJ2-3; 7 positions agree with TRBD1. The V gene's germline CDR1 is DFQATT and CDR2 SNEGSKA (reference sequence). V was clipped by 6 bases and J by 4 bases; unmatched bases: 10. The CDR3 is made up of 14 amino acids. CDR3 DNA: TGCAGTGCAGCCGACAGGGCGGTGGCAGATACGCAGTATTTT. Translated, it gives CSAADRAVADTQYF.

V usage is TRBV24-1 and J usage is TRBJ1-5; TRBD1 aligns across 7 bases. The germline CDR1 and CDR2 sequences are KGHDR and SFDVKD. The CDR3 extends over 14 amino acids. The DNA for the CDR3 is TGTGTCTCGCAGGGGGTTGAGGGCAATCAGCCCCAGCATTTT. Its translation: CVSQGVEGNQPQHF.

J is TRBJ2-7 and V is TRBV21-1; the D call in the table, TRBD1, was not verified against the DNA. TRBV21-1 is flagged as a pseudogene. This CDR3 has 17 amino acids. The chain's CDR3 is CASSKKRGQGPPREQYF. As DNA, the CDR3 is TGTGCCAGCAGCAAAAAGAGGGGACAGGGCCCTCCTCGCGAGCAGTACTTC.

The rearrangement uses TRBV12-3 or TRBV12-4 and TRBJ2-5, with TRBD2 matching 7 bases. After removal of 1 base from V and 5 bases from J, the junction contained 13 bases not matched to a gene. The CDR3 runs 17 residues. CDR3 sequence reads: CASSLGLAATDVETQYF. The CDR3 bases are TGTGCCAGCAGTTTAGGACTAGCAGCAACTGATGTGGAGACCCAGTACTTC.

The chain joins TRBV6-4 to TRBJ2-1, with 7 bases aligning to TRBD2. V gave up 8 bases and J gave up 0 bases; unmatched junction bases: 28. The CDR3 runs 22 residues. Germline CDR1 is MRHNA and CDR2 is SNTAGT. CDR3 sequence reads: CASARGEGSSNPIKSSYNEQFF. The CDR3 nucleotides are TGTGCCAGCGCCCGGGGGGAAGGAAGTTCGAATCCGATAAAAAGCTCCTACAATGAGCAGTTCTTC.

This clonotype was detected only a few times. The genes are TRBV6-2 or TRBV6-3 and TRBJ2-5, with a possible D match to TRBD1 (5 bases). This CDR3 is 13 amino acids long. CDR1 MNHEY and CDR2 SVGEGT come from the germline V gene. V lost 10 bases, J lost 4 bases, and 16 bases lay in between. The CDR3, as DNA: TGTGCCACCCTAGGGGTCGGACGAGAGACCCAGTACTTC. Translated, it gives CATLGVGRETQYF.

This clonotype was recorded many times. This chain connects TRBV4-3 to TRBJ2-2; D is perhaps TRBD2 (6 bases). V shed 0 bases and J shed 5 bases, with 13 bases lying between them. This CDR3 is built from 16 residues. Germline V gene sequence: CDR1 LGHNA, CDR2 YSLEER. CDR3 coding DNA: TGCGCCAGCAGCCAAGATGGAGGGCTTCGGACCGGGGAGCTGTTTTTT. Translated, it gives CASSQDGGLRTGELFF.

This clonotype was picked up a small number of times. The chain is built from TRBV18 and TRBJ2-7, with 8 bases matching TRBD2. With 3 bases clipped from V and 7 bases from J, the junction kept 8 bases outside the gene matches. The CDR3 runs 14 residues. Germline CDR1 reads KGHSH; CDR2 reads LQKENI. This CDR3 reads CASSPFDSGVEQYF. The CDR3 nucleotides are TGTGCCAGCTCACCTTTCGATAGCGGGGTGGAGCAGTACTTC.

The CDR3, as DNA: TGTGCCAGCAGCTTAGGGCACCCTTCCACGAAGCAGTACTTC. The encoded protein is CASSLGHPSTKQYF. The V gene is TRBV7-9, the J gene TRBJ2-7; no reliable D call. Germline V gene data show CDR1 as SEHNR and CDR2 as FQNEAQ (reference sequence). The CDR3 contains 14 residues. Deletions cut 1 base from V and 8 bases from J, with 15 bases between.